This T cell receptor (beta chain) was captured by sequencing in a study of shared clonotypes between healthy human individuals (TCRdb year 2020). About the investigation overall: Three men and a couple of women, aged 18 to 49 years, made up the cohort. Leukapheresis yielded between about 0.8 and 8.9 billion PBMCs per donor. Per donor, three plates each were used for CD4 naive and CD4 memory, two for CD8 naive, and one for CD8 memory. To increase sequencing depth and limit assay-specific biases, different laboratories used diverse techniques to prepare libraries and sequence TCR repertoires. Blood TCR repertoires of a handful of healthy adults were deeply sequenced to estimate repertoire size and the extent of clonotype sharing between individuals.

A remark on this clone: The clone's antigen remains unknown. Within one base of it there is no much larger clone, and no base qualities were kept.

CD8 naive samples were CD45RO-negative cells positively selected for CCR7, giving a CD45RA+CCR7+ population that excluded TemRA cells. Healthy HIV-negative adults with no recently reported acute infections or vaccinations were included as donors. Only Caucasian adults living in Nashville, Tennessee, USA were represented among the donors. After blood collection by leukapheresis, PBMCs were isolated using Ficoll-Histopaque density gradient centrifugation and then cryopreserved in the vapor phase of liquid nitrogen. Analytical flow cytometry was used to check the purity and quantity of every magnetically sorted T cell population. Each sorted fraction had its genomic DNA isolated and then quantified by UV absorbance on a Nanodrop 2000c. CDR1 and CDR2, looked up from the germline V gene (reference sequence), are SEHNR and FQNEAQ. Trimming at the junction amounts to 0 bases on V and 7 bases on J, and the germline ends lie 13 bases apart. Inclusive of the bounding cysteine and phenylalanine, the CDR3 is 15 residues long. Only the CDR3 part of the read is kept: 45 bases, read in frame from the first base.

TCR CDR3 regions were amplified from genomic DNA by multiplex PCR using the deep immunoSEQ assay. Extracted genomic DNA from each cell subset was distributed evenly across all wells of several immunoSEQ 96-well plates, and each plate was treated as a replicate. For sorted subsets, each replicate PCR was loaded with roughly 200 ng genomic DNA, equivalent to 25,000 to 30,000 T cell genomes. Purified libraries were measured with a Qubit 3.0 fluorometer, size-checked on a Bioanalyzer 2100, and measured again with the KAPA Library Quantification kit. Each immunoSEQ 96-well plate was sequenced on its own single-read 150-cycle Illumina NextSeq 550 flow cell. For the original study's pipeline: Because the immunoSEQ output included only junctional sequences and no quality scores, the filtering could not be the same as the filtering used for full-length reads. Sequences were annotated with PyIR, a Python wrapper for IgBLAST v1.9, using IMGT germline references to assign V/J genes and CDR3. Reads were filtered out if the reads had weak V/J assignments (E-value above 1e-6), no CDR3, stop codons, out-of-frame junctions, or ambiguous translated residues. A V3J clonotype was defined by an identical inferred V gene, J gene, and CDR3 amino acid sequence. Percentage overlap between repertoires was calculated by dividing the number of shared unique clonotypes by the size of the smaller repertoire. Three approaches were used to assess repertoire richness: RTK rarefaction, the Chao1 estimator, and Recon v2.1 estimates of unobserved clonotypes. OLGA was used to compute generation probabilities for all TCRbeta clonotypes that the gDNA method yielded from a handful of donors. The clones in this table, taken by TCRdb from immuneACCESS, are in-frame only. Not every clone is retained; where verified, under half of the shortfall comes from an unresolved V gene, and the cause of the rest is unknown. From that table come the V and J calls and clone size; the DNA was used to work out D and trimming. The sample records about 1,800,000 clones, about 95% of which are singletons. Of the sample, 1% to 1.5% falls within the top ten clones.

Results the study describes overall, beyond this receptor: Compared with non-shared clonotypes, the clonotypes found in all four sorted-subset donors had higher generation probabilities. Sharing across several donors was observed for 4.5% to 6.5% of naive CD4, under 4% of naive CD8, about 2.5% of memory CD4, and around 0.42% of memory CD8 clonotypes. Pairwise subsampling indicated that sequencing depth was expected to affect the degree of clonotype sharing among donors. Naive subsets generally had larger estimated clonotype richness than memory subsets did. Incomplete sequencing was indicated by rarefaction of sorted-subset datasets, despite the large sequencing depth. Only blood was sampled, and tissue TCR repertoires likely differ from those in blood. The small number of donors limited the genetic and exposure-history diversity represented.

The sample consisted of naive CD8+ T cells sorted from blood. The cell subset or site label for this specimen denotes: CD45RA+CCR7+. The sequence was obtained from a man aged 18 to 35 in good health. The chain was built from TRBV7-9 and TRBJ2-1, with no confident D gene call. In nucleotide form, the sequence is TGTGCCAGCAGCTTAGCGGTGACCGACGGAAATGAGCAGTTCTTC. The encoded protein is CASSLAVTDGNEQFF. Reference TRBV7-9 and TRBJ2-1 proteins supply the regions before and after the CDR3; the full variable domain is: DTGVSQNPRHKITKRGQNVTFRCDPISEHNRLYWYRQTLGQGPEFLTYFQNEAQLEKSRLLSDRFSAERPKGSFSTLEIQRTEQGDSAMYLCASSLAVTDGNEQFFGPGTRLTVL.